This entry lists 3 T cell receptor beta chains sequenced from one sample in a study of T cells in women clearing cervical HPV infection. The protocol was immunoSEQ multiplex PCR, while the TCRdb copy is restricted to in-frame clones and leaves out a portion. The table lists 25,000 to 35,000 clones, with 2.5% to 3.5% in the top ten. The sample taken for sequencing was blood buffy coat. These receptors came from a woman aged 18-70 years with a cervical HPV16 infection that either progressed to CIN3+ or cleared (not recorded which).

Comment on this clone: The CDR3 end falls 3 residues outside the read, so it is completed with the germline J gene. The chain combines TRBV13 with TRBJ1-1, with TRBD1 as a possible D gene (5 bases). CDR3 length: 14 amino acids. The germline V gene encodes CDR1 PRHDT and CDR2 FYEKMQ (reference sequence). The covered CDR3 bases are TGTGCCAGCAGCCCCGCCAGCAGGGTTTGGGAA. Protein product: CASSPASRVWE. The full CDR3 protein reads CASSPASRVWEAFF.

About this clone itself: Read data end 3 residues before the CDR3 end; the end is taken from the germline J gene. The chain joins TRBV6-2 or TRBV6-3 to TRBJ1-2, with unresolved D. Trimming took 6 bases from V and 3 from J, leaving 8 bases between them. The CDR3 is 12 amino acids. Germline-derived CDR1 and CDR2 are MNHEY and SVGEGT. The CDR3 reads CASRSRDYGYTF. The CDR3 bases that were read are TGTGCCAGCAGGAGCCGGGACTATGGC.

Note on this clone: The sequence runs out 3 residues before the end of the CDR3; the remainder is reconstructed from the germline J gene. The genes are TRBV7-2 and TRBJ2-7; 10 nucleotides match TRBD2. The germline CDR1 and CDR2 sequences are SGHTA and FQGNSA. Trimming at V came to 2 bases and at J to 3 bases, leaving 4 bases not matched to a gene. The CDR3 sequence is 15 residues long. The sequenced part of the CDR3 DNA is TGTGCCAGCAGCTTATTTAGCGGGGGGTTCTACGAG. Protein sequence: CASSLFSGGFYE. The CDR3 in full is CASSLFSGGFYEQYF.